This TCR beta chain comes out of a study of T cells in Graves' hyperthyroidism and ophthalmopathy. Study overall: The blood sample was taken at first diagnosis, before treatment began.

This clonotype appeared many times. No antigen is known for it. RNA transcripts provided the source from which TCR beta CDR3 regions were amplified. The primer set for the first-round RT-PCR of the TCR CDR3 was HTBI. Using its own MiXCR run on the multiplex PCR reads, TCRdb lists one record per CDR3 protein. The sample shows approximately 430,000 distinct CDR3 sequences, under 15% of them seen only once. Findings and caveats of the study: A model of 13 V-J features distinguished ophthalmopathy from stable hyperthyroidism. The majority of expanded thyroid clonotypes above 0.001 also appeared in blood.

Patients affected by ophthalmopathy presented a Clinical Activity Score of at least 3, a NOSPECS grade of at least 4, and disease duration below 3 months. This TCR was sampled from a man between 18 and 29 years old with Graves' ophthalmopathy. Sequenced sample: blood.

DNA of the CDR3: TGTGCCAGCAGCTTCTGGGCTAGCGGGAATGAGCAGTTCTTC. This encodes CASSFWASGNEQFF. The chain is built from TRBV7-2 and TRBJ2-1; TRBD2 agrees at 8 bases. Germline CDR1 SGHTA, CDR2 FQGNSA. With 3 bases clipped from V and 7 bases from J, the junction kept 5 bases outside the gene matches. This CDR3 has 14 residues.